The 5 T cell receptor beta chains below come from one sample, sequenced in a study of CD8 T cells in Susac syndrome. The authors reverse transcribed about 0.45 to 1 ug RNA with random hexamers. TCRdb passed the immunoSEQ multiplex PCR reads through MiXCR, listing each CDR3 protein once. This table holds roughly 120,000 distinct CDR3 sequences, roughly 93% found once. The source material was CD4+ T cells from PBMCs. The receptor set was obtained from a human donor with multiple sclerosis.

The chain couples TRBV6-5 to TRBJ1-1; D gene ambiguous. This CDR3 has 13 residues. V was pared by 2 bases and J by 4 bases, with 8 bases between. CDR1 and CDR2 from the germline V gene are MNHEY and SVGAGI. The CDR3 bases are TGTGCCAGCAGTTACCGGTTGAGCACTGAAGCTTTCTTT. Translated: CASSYRLSTEAFF.

The chain links TRBV18 to TRBJ1-2; the match to TRBD1 covers 7 bases. Losses at the gene ends were 3 bases for V and 5 bases for J; bases not matched to a gene: 12. Germline V gene lookup returns CDR1 KGHSH and CDR2 LQKENI. There are 16 residues in the CDR3. Written as DNA, the CDR3 is TGTGCCAGCTCACCCGGAAGAAGGGGGCAGGGATATGGCTACACCTTC. This sequence encodes CASSPGRRGQGYGYTF. The full variable domain, with the rest looked up from reference TRBV18 and TRBJ1-2, is NAGVMQNPRHLVRRRGQEARLRCSPMKGHSHVYWYRQLPEEGLKFMVYLQKENIIDESGMPKERFSAEFPKEGPSILRIQQVVRGDSAAYFCASSPGRRGQGYGYTFGSGTRLTVV.

The V and J genes are TRBV6-5 and TRBJ2-5; 9 positions agree with TRBD2. Unmatched junction bases numbered 5, after V lost 6 bases and J lost 3 bases. Per the germline V gene, CDR1 is MNHEY and CDR2 is SVGAGI. The CDR3 consists of 14 residues. CDR3 residues: CASSPAGGKETQYF. The CDR3 nucleotides are TGTGCCAGCAGCCCCGCGGGGGGGAAAGAGACCCAGTACTTC.

The J gene is TRBJ1-1, the V gene TRBV20-1; tentative D call: TRBD1 (5 bases). Deletions cut 0 bases from V and 11 bases from J, with 19 bases between. Germline V gives CDR1 DFQATT, CDR2 SNEGSKA (reference sequence). This CDR3 spans 14 amino acids. The CDR3 DNA sequence: TGCAGTGCTAGAGACAGCTGGGCAGGTTACAGGGCTTTCTTT. Protein product: CSARDSWAGYRAFF.

The chain uses TRBV19 and TRBJ1-5; no reliable D call. The CDR3 contains 13 residues. From germline, CDR1 is LNHDA and CDR2 SQIVND (reference sequence). The ends were cut back, 8 bases at V and 4 bases at J, with 12 bases in the middle. The CDR3 protein is CASGAGPNQPQHF. The CDR3 region has the DNA TGTGCCAGTGGTGCAGGCCCTAATCAGCCCCAGCATTTT.